A selection of T cell receptor beta chains follows, all from one sample in a study of blood T cell repertoires in COVID-19. Profiling relied on immunoSEQ multiplex PCR, and the TCRdb table lists in-frame clones only, not all of them. The repertoire holds about 320,000 clones, with around 92% as singletons. The sample consisted of peripheral blood. The source of these receptors is a man younger than 35 who had recovered from COVID-19. CDR3s include the opening cysteine and the closing phenylalanine or tryptophan. The size field is filled for only some rows; it gives once, few, many or a size class.

size,J,length,V,CDR3
.,TRBJ2-7,17,TRBV6-1,CASSDRGGRGAYYEQYF
.,TRBJ2-5,12,TRBV5-6,CASSSLLETQYF
.,TRBJ1-2,18,TRBV11-2,CASSLDEGGTGHNYGYTF
.,TRBJ1-1,13,TRBV10-3,CAISDSLRTEAFF
.,TRBJ2-3,15,TRBV9,CASSVDPGTTDTQYF
.,TRBJ2-7,14,TRBV7-9,CASSSGQASYEQYF
once,TRBJ2-3,19,TRBV14,CASSRSGLAGGMITDTQYF
.,TRBJ1-6,15,TRBV11-2,CASSLDGTGYSPLHF
.,TRBJ2-1,16,TRBV5-1,CASSSLAGGTYNEQFF
.,TRBJ1-3,16,TRBV4-1,CASSPRTVSSGNTIYF
.,TRBJ1-2,10,TRBV7-9,CASSPDGYTF